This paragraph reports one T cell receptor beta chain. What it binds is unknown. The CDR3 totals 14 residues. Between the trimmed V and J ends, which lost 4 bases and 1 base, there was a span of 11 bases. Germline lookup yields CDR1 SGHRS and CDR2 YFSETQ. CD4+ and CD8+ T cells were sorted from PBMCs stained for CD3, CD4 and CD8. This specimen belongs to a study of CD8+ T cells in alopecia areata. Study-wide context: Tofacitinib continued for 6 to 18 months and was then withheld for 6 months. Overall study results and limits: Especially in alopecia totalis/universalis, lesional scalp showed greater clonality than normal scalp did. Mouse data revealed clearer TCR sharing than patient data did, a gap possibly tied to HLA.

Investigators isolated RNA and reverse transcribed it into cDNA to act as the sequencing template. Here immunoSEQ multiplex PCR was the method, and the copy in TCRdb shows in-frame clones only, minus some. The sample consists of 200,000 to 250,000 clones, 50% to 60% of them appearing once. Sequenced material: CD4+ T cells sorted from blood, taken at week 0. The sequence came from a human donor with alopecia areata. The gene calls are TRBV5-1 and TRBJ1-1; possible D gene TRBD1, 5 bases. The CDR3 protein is CASSHGGKNTEAFF. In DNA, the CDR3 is TGCGCCAGCAGCCATGGGGGAAAGAACACTGAAGCTTTCTTT.